These T cell receptor beta chains were read from a single sample in a study of cytomegalovirus exposure and HLA in healthy donors. Here immunoSEQ multiplex PCR was the method, and the copy in TCRdb shows in-frame clones only, minus some. This table has some 75,000 clones, roughly 96% appearing once. The sample was PBMCs. Receptors originate from a woman younger than 30 in good health and CMV-seronegative. Both conserved end residues are trimmed from each CDR3.

j_gene	v_gene	CDR3aa
TRBJ2-3	TRBV27	ASSLFEGREGPLDTQY
TRBJ2-3	TRBV11-3	ASSHSGTLTDTQY
TRBJ2-7	TRBV5-1	ASSPDRPGYEQY
TRBJ1-1	TRBV21-1	ASSKVACWGVNTEAF
TRBJ2-4	TRBV19	ASSMSETKNIQY
TRBJ2-1	TRBV19	ASSIGAHKNGYNEQF
TRBJ1-2	TRBV5-8	ASRPGGGSDGYT
TRBJ2-7	TRBV2	ASRGRLAGWYEQY
TRBJ2-1	TRBV7-9	ASSLPPSGGDNEQF
TRBJ2-7	TRBV29-1	SVEDPSTARDSVTYEQY
TRBJ2-7	TRBV27	ASRGQGTYEQY
TRBJ2-7	TRBV7-2	ASSLTSGRADYEQY
TRBJ1-2	TRBV5-8	ASSLVVQGNYGYT
TRBJ2-7	TRBV7-6	ASSRGAGDEQY
TRBJ2-3	TRBV28	ASSSGPSLADTQY
TRBJ1-1	TRBV7-9	ASSPRGKGRNTEAF